Listed here are 19 T cell receptor beta chains from one sample, sequenced in a study of patients and donors after allogeneic stem cell transplantation. One entry per CDR3 protein, called by TCRdb with MiXCR from the RT-PCR reads. The sample yields fewer than 250,000 distinct CDR3 sequences, 13% to 15% seen once. The sequencing input was blood, either unsorted or a sorted T cell fraction (not recorded which). These receptors all come from a human donor who was either an allogeneic HSCT recipient or a stem cell or donor lymphocyte infusion donor (not recorded which). It is not recorded whose cells these are; they may come from a transplant donor.

This chain links TRBV7-3 with TRBJ2-7; tentative D call: TRBD1 (6 bases). Trimming stripped 3 bases from V and 2 bases from J, with 11 bases between. Germline V lookup: CDR1 SGHTA, CDR2 FQGTGA. This CDR3 contains 14 residues. CDR3 amino acids: CASSFGDTTYEQYF. For the CDR3, the DNA is TGTGCCAGCAGCTTTGGGGACACCACCTACGAGCAGTACTTC. The variable domain in full, completed from reference TRBV7-3 and TRBJ2-7, reads GAGVSQTPSNKVTEKGKYVELRCDPISGHTALYWYRQSLGQGPEFLIYFQGTGAADDSGLPNDRFFAVRPEGSVSTLKIQRTERGDSAVYLCASSFGDTTYEQYFGPGTRLTVT.

Details on this clonotype: At one boundary the junction diverges from the germline segment, which might be a read error. J is TRBJ2-1 and V is TRBV29-1; 8 positions match TRBD1. CDR3 length: 15 residues. CDR1 and CDR2 from the germline V gene are SQVTM and ANQGSEA. CDR3 in DNA: TGCTGCGTTGCAGCGTTCCAGGGGGCGTACAATGAGCAGTTCTTC. Translation: CCVAAFQGAYNEQFF.

This clonotype was seen more than once but under ten times. The chain couples TRBV7-9 to TRBJ2-3; weak D call: TRBD1 (5 bases). V was clipped by 1 base and J by 1 base, with 9 bases between them. CDR3 length equals 15 residues. The germline V gene encodes CDR1 SEHNR and CDR2 FQNEAQ (reference sequence). The CDR3 here is CASSLDDRRTDTQYF. The CDR3 coding sequence is TGTGCCAGCAGCTTAGACGACAGACGCACAGATACGCAGTATTTT.

To note about this clonotype: Being one base from a much bigger clone, this may be a read error. This chain connects TRBV18 to TRBJ1-3, with unresolved D. This CDR3 has 15 residues. Germline V gene lookup returns CDR1 KGHSH and CDR2 LQKENI. The CDR3 loop reads CASSPVRSSGNTKYF. In DNA form, the CDR3 reads TGTGCCAGCTCACCGGTTCGGAGCTCTGGAAACACCAAATATTTT.

The table lists this clonotype with many counts. The chain is built from TRBV5-1 and TRBJ2-1; 11 nucleotides line up with TRBD2. With V trimmed by 0 bases and J by 0 bases, 5 bases remained unmatched. Germline V CDR1 and CDR2: SGHRS, YFSETQ. The CDR3 consists of 18 residues. CDR3 sequence (DNA): TGCGCCAGCAGCTTGGGAACTAGCGGGGGCAGCTCCTACAATGAGCAGTTCTTC. Its protein product is CASSLGTSGGSSYNEQFF.

Ten or more counts support this clonotype. The chain combines TRBV5-1 with TRBJ2-3, with 11 bases that match TRBD2. Per germline, CDR1 SGHRS and CDR2 YFSETQ. V lost 2 bases and J lost 1; bases outside the gene matches: 3. This CDR3 is built from 16 residues. Here the CDR3 reads CASSFEGLAGTDTQYF. CDR3 sequence (DNA): TGCGCCAGCAGCTTCGAGGGACTAGCGGGCACAGATACGCAGTATTTT.

The V call is TRBV6-1, the J call TRBJ1-3; 8 bases align to TRBD1. V was pared by 5 bases and J by 4 bases, with 10 bases of the junction left unmatched. This CDR3 has 16 amino acids. Germline V lookup: CDR1 MNHNS, CDR2 SASEGT. CDR3 in amino acids: CASSTGGTVVGNTIYF. CDR3 nucleotide sequence: TGTGCCAGCAGTACAGGGGGTACGGTAGTAGGAAACACCATATATTTT.

V is TRBV4-1 and J is TRBJ1-1; no reliable D call. Germline CDR1 reads MGHRA; CDR2 reads YSYEKL. V dropped 4 bases and J dropped 2 bases, with 11 bases sitting between them. CDR3 length: 14 residues. The CDR3 DNA sequence: TGCGCCAGCAGCCGGCCGACGGACAACACTGAAGCTTTCTTT. Protein sequence: CASSRPTDNTEAFF.

The rearrangement uses TRBV20-1 and TRBJ2-3, with 8 nucleotides matching TRBD2. The CDR3 consists of 18 residues. The germline CDR1 and CDR2 sequences are DFQATT and SNEGSKA (reference sequence). The V and J ends lost 4 bases and 0 bases, in that order; junction bases with no gene match: 15. The CDR3 bases are TGCAGTGCTATTCCCCCTTCGGGAGCGGGAGCGAGCACAGATACGCAGTATTTT. Its translation is CSAIPPSGAGASTDTQYF.

This clonotype was seen at least ten times. The gene calls are TRBV10-3 and TRBJ2-5; D unclear. Germline V CDR1 and CDR2: ENHRY, SYGVKD. Trimming shortened V by 4 bases and J by 5 bases, and 17 bases separated the two germline ends. The CDR3 has 15 amino acids. CDR3 sequence reads: CAISGRSGGMETQYF. The CDR3 DNA reads TGTGCCATCAGTGGACGAAGTGGCGGCATGGAGACCCAGTACTTC.

This clonotype has just a few counts. CDR3 sequence: CASSEYRQGELFF. The CDR3 nucleotides read TGTGCCAGCAGTGAATACCGACAGGGGGAACTGTTTTTT. The chain carries TRBV25-1 and TRBJ1-4; 9 bases are shared with TRBD1. The V and J ends lost 0 bases and 12 bases, in that order; junction bases with no gene match: 2. Germline lookup yields CDR1 MGHDK and CDR2 SYGVNS. The CDR3 has 13 residues.

As to this clonotype: At one end the junction does not follow the germline gene, possibly because of a read error. This chain joins TRBV2 and TRBJ1-2; 7 bases match TRBD1. This CDR3 is 13 amino acids long. The germline CDR1 and CDR2 sequences are SNHLY and FYNNEI. This CDR3 is CASSEVGQPLKFF. The CDR3 DNA reads TGTGCCAGCAGTGAAGTGGGACAGCCCCTAAAGTTCTTC. The whole variable domain, filled in from reference TRBV2 and TRBJ1-2, reads EPEVTQTPSHQVTQMGQEVILRCVPISNHLYFYWYRQILGQKVEFLVSFYNNEISEKSEIFDDQFSVERPDGSNFTLKIRSTKLEDSAMYFCASSEVGQPLKFFGSGTRLTVV.

The rearrangement links TRBV11-3 to TRBJ2-6, with TRBD1 identical over 8 bases. This CDR3 spans 16 amino acids. Germline trimming cut 7 bases from V and 1 base from J; bases unmatched to any gene: 6. Germline CDR1 reads SGHNT; CDR2 reads YENEEA. DNA of the CDR3: TGTGCCAGCAAACCCGGGACAGGATCTGGGGCCAACGTCCTGACTTTC. Its protein is CASKPGTGSGANVLTF.

The chain is built from TRBV5-6 and TRBJ1-1; the D gene is possibly TRBD1 (5 bases). Trimming stripped 6 bases from V and 1 base from J, with 16 bases between. The CDR3 totals 15 residues. Germline V CDR1 and CDR2: SGHDT, YYEEEE. In DNA, the CDR3 is TGTGCCAGCACCCCGACCCCCGGGGGGAACACTGAAGCTTTCTTT. Translated: CASTPTPGGNTEAFF.

This chain links TRBV6-5 with TRBJ2-2; no clear D gene. The length of the CDR3 is 17 residues. Trimming took off 4 bases at V and 6 bases at J, with 21 bases between the two ends. CDR1 MNHEY and CDR2 SVGAGI come from the germline V gene. CDR3 loop: CASSWLTLASGAGELFF. The CDR3 DNA reads TGTGCCAGCAGTTGGCTTACCCTGGCCTCCGGTGCCGGGGAGCTGTTTTTT.

The chain employs TRBV6-2 or TRBV6-3 and TRBJ2-2, with TRBD2 as a possible D gene (6 bases). With 7 bases removed from V and 7 bases from J, the gap between germline ends came to 10 bases. The length of the CDR3 is 12 residues. Germline V gives CDR1 MNHEY, CDR2 SVGEGT. In DNA, the CDR3 is TGTGCCAGCACGGGGGTTTACGGGGAGCTGTTTTTT. Protein product: CASTGVYGELFF.

In its sample, this clonotype was seen a few times. The V and J genes are TRBV6-1 and TRBJ2-5, with D possibly called TRBD1 or TRBD2 (6 bases each). Germline CDR1 reads MNHNS; CDR2 reads SASEGT. V was cut by 1 base and J by 7 bases, with 16 bases left in between. The CDR3 length is 15 residues. CDR3 residues: CASSEGRGYGATQYF. DNA for the CDR3: TGTGCCAGCAGTGAAGGGAGGGGGTATGGCGCGACCCAGTACTTC.

This clonotype was seen ten or more times. This chain links TRBV2 with TRBJ1-5, with TRBD1 matching 9 bases. The CDR3 loop spans 13 amino acids. From germline, CDR1 is SNHLY and CDR2 FYNNEI. V lost 7 bases, J lost 4 bases, and 2 bases stayed unmatched. CDR3 DNA: TGTGCCAGCATTGGACAGGGGAATCAGCCCCAGCATTTT. This sequence encodes CASIGQGNQPQHF.

This sequence joins TRBV5-1 and TRBJ2-5; 7 positions agree with TRBD2. Germline values: CDR1 SGHRS, CDR2 YFSETQ. This CDR3 contains 17 residues. Losses at the gene ends were 1 base for V and 2 bases for J; bases not matched to a gene: 11. The CDR3 here is CASSLTPGGSLQETQYF. CDR3 nucleotides: TGCGCCAGCAGCTTGACTCCGGGAGGAAGTCTACAAGAGACCCAGTACTTC.